This T cell receptor beta chain is drawn from a study of beta chain features in type 1 diabetes. Turning to this clone: Its antigen is unidentified.

Regarding the study as a whole: People with Type 1 diabetes carried modestly yet significantly shorter TCRB CDR3s in all four CD4+ subsets.

Sequencing targeted expressed TCRB transcripts, as all isolated RNA had been reverse transcribed. Data came from immunoSEQ multiplex PCR; TCRdb stores just in-frame clones and leaves some out. The table shows about 99,000 clones, with 25% to 35% occurring only once. V gave up 4 bases and J gave up 11 bases; unmatched junction bases: 6. The CDR3 has 15 amino acids. Germline CDR1 SNHLY, CDR2 FYNNEI. The clonotype comes from a woman aged 18-29 years with type 1 diabetes. The chain recombines TRBV2 with TRBJ2-1; 15 nucleotides align to TRBD2. The sample taken for sequencing was central memory CD4+ T cells from blood. The CDR3 DNA reads TGTGCCAGCAGTGGGACTAGCGGGGGGGTGTCTAAGCAGTTCTTC. Protein: CASSGTSGGVSKQFF.